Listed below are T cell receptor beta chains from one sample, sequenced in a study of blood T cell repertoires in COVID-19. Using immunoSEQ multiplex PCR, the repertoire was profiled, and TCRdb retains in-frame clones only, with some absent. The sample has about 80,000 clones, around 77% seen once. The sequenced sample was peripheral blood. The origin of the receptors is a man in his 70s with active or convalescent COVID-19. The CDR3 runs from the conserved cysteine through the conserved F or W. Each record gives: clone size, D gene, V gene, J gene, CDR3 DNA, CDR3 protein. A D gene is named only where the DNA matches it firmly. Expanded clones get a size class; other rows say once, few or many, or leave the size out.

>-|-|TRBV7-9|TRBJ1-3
TGTGCCAGCAGCCTACAGGGAATTGAGAACACCATATATTTT
CASSLQGIENTIYF
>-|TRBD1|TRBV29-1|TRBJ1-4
TGCAGCGTTCCGGGACAGCCATTCAATGAAAAACTGTTTTTT
CSVPGQPFNEKLFF
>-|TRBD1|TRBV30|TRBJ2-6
TGTGCCTGGGTAGGGACAGGGATATCTGGGGCCAACGTCCTGACTTTC
CAWVGTGISGANVLTF
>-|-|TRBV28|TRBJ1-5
TGTGCCAGCAGTTTCTTACAGGGCGGATTCAGCCCCCAGCATTTT
CASSFLQGGFSPQHF
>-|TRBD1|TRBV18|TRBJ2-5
TGTGCCAGCCGGGCCGGGACAGGGGTCGAGACCCAGTACTTC
CASRAGTGVETQYF
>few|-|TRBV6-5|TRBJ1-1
TGTGCCAGCGGCCCTTTGAACACTGAAGCTTTCTTT
CASGPLNTEAFF
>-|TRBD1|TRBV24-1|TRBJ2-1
TGTGCCACCTCCGGGACAGGGGGCTCCGATGAGCAGTTCTTC
CATSGTGGSDEQFF
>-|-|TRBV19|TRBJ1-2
TGTGCCAGTAGTATTCGTTCGGGGGGCGACATCTATGGCTACACCTTC
CASSIRSGGDIYGYTF
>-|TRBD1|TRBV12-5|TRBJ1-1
TGTGCTAGTGGTTTGACTGCGGACAGGGGGGGCACTGAAGCTTTCTTT
CASGLTADRGGTEAFF
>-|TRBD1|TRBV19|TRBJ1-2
TGTGCCAGTAGTATAGCCACTGGACAGGGAGGCTATGGCTACACCTTC
CASSIATGQGGYGYTF
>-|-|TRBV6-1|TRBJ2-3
TGTGCCAGCAGTGACGGGGGCACAGATACGCAGTATTTT
CASSDGGTDTQYF
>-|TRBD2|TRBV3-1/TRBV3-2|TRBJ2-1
TGTGCCGCAGCGGGGACGTCCTACAATGAGCAGTTCTTC
CAAAGTSYNEQFF
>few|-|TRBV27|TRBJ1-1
TGTGCCAGCAGTTTTTCCCAAAACACTGAAGCTTTCTTT
CASSFSQNTEAFF
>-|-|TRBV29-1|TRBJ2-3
TGCAGCGTTGAAGAGCGGTCTGGAGGGACGCAGTATTTT
CSVEERSGGTQYF
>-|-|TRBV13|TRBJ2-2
TGTGCCAGCAGCCCTCGGTTTAACACCGGGGAGCTGTTTTTT
CASSPRFNTGELFF
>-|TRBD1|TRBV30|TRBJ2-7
TGTGCCTGGACCAGAGGGACAGCCGCTACCTACGAGCAGTACTTC
CAWTRGTAATYEQYF
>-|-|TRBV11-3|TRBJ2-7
TGTGCCAGCAGCTTCAGGGCAGGGAAGGGCTACGAGCAGTACTTC
CASSFRAGKGYEQYF
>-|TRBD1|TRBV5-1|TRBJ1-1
TGCGCCAGCAGCTCACAGGGGGCGGCCACTGAAGCTTTCTTT
CASSSQGAATEAFF
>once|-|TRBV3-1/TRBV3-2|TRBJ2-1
TGTGCCAGCAGCCAAGATATCGGGGGTCTTAGAATGCAGTTCTTC
CASSQDIGGLRMQFF
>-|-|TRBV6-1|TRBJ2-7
TGTGCCAGCAGTGAAGCGCTTGAGAGAGACGAGCAGTACTTC
CASSEALERDEQYF
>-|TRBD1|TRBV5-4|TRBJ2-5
TGTGCCAGCAGCTTCGACAGGGCTGAGACCCAGTACTTC
CASSFDRAETQYF
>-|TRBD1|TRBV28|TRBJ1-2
TGTGCCAGCAGGTCCAACAGGGGCGGCTACACCTTC
CASRSNRGGYTF
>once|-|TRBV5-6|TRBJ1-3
TGTGCCAGCAGCTCAGCCGGCACAGATAGTGGAAACACCATATATTTT
CASSSAGTDSGNTIYF
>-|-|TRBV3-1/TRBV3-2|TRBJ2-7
TGTGCCAGCAGCCAATGGCCCGAGCAGTACTTC
CASSQWPEQYF